Presented here are 10 T cell receptor beta chains from one specimen sequenced in a study of shared clonotypes between healthy human individuals. Sequencing was performed with immunoSEQ multiplex PCR; in TCRdb, only in-frame clones are kept and a portion is missing. The table records 700,000 or so clones, about two thirds of them present only once. The sequencing input was memory CD4+ T cells sorted from blood. Subset: CD45RA-negative fraction. These receptors all come from a woman aged 25 to 39 in good health.

V and J are TRBV9 and TRBJ2-7; a possible D gene is TRBD1 (5 bases). Germline V lookup: CDR1 SGDLS, CDR2 YYNGEE. Trimming took off 2 bases at V and 2 bases at J, with 11 bases between the two ends. The CDR3 is made up of 14 amino acids. The CDR3 DNA reads as TGTGCCAGCAGCGTCCAGGGCCATACCTACGAGCAGTACTTC. As protein: CASSVQGHTYEQYF.

This rearrangement joins TRBV27 to TRBJ2-1, with 12 bases fitting TRBD2. Germline V lookup: CDR1 MNHEY, CDR2 SMNVEV (reference sequence). With V trimmed by 6 bases and J by 4 bases, 10 bases remained unmatched. CDR3 length: 17 amino acids. In DNA, the CDR3 is TGTGCCAGCAGCCCTACCTCGGGGACTAGCGGGTACAATGAGCAGTTCTTC. It specifies CASSPTSGTSGYNEQFF.

The rearrangement links TRBV18 to TRBJ1-1, with D perhaps matching TRBD1 (6 bases). The CDR3 has 15 residues. V lost 3 bases to trimming and J lost 5 bases, with 16 bases between them. Germline V CDR1 and CDR2: KGHSH, LQKENI. Written as DNA, the CDR3 is TGTGCCAGCTCACCTATGGTCACAGGGCAAACTGAAGCTTTCTTT. It encodes CASSPMVTGQTEAFF. The full variable domain, its missing parts supplied by reference TRBV18 and TRBJ1-1, is NAGVMQNPRHLVRRRGQEARLRCSPMKGHSHVYWYRQLPEEGLKFMVYLQKENIIDESGMPKERFSAEFPKEGPSILRIQQVVRGDSAAYFCASSPMVTGQTEAFFGQGTRLTVV.

The rearrangement uses TRBV5-1 and TRBJ2-2; the match to TRBD1 covers 10 bases. Germline V gene sequence: CDR1 SGHRS, CDR2 YFSETQ. V was clipped by 0 bases and J by 7 bases; unmatched bases: 3. The CDR3 covers 15 residues. In nucleotides, the CDR3 is TGCGCCAGCAGCTTGGGACAGGGGGCCGGCGGGGAGCTGTTTTTT. It encodes CASSLGQGAGGELFF.

This sequence joins TRBV30 and TRBJ1-4; 9 nucleotides line up with TRBD1. CDR3 size: 13 residues. Germline assignment: CDR1 GTSNPN and CDR2 SVGIG (reference sequence). The ends lost 7 bases at V and 7 bases at J; junction bases unmatched: 7. In nucleotides, the CDR3 is TGTGCCTCGGGGACAGGGATAGGTGAAAAACTGTTTTTT. The encoded protein is CASGTGIGEKLFF.

The chain couples TRBV27 to TRBJ1-1; no definite D call. Germline assignment: CDR1 MNHEY and CDR2 SMNVEV (reference sequence). V gave up 6 bases and J gave up 2 bases, with 16 bases separating them. The CDR3 contains 15 residues. As DNA, the CDR3 is TGTGCCAGCAGAACAAGACCGATAACAAACACTGAAGCTTTCTTT. Translated: CASRTRPITNTEAFF.

The chain uses TRBV7-2 and TRBJ1-1; TRBD1 is a possible D gene (5 bases). Per germline, CDR1 SGHTA and CDR2 FQGNSA. The CDR3 loop spans 14 amino acids. V was trimmed by 2 bases and J by 4 bases, leaving 11 bases between them. CDR3 bases: TGTGCCAGCAGCTTATTCGGGGGAACCACTGAAGCTTTCTTT. It encodes CASSLFGGTTEAFF.

V usage is TRBV28 and J usage is TRBJ2-7, with D possibly being TRBD1 (8 bases). The CDR3 length is 15 residues. CDR1 and CDR2 from the germline V gene are MDHEN and SYDVKM. The ends were cut back, 8 bases at V and 2 bases at J, with 19 bases in the middle. The CDR3 is CASGSTGGGAYEQYF. The CDR3 DNA sequence: TGTGCCAGCGGATCAACAGGGGGAGGGGCCTACGAGCAGTACTTC.

This chain uses TRBV21-1 with TRBJ1-2. TRBV21-1 constitutes a pseudogene. The CDR3 runs 13 residues. CDR3 in amino acids: CASSKGGVNGYTF. As DNA, the CDR3 is TGTGCCAGCAGCAAAGGAGGTGTAAATGGCTACACCTTC.

This clone was picked up a small number of times. The gene calls are TRBV11-2 and TRBJ2-1, with a weak D call TRBD1 (5 bases). The CDR3 runs to 11 residues. V lost 5 bases, J lost 12 bases, and 11 bases lay in between. Germline V gene sequence: CDR1 SGHAT, CDR2 FQNNGV. As DNA, the CDR3 is TGTGCCAGCAGCCTCCAGGGTGGGCAGTTCTTC. Its protein product is CASSLQGGQFF.